Included here is one T cell receptor beta chain sequence, with context. Its antigen is unidentified. Alongside a J-beta primer mix, a sample-barcoded 5' primer served in a second PCR lasting 7 to 11 cycles. Using its own MiXCR run on the 5' RACE reads, TCRdb lists one record per CDR3 protein. The table records 1.5 million to 2 million distinct CDR3 sequences, 39% of them present only once. The data belong to a study of blood T cells in healthy people across ages. The study's findings and limits: A greater number of naive CD4+ cells and higher diversity distinguished long-lived donors from aged donors.

The TCR originated in a human donor in good health. Sequencing was performed on blood.

The CDR3 loop reads CASSPSGDYYEQYF. CDR3 DNA sequence: TGTGCCAGCAGCCCTAGCGGGGACTACTACGAGCAGTACTTC. The gene calls are TRBV12-3 or TRBV12-4 and TRBJ2-7; 9 nucleotides align to TRBD2. This CDR3 comprises 14 residues. V trimming: 6 bases; J trimming: 3 bases; junction bases outside the gene matches: 6.